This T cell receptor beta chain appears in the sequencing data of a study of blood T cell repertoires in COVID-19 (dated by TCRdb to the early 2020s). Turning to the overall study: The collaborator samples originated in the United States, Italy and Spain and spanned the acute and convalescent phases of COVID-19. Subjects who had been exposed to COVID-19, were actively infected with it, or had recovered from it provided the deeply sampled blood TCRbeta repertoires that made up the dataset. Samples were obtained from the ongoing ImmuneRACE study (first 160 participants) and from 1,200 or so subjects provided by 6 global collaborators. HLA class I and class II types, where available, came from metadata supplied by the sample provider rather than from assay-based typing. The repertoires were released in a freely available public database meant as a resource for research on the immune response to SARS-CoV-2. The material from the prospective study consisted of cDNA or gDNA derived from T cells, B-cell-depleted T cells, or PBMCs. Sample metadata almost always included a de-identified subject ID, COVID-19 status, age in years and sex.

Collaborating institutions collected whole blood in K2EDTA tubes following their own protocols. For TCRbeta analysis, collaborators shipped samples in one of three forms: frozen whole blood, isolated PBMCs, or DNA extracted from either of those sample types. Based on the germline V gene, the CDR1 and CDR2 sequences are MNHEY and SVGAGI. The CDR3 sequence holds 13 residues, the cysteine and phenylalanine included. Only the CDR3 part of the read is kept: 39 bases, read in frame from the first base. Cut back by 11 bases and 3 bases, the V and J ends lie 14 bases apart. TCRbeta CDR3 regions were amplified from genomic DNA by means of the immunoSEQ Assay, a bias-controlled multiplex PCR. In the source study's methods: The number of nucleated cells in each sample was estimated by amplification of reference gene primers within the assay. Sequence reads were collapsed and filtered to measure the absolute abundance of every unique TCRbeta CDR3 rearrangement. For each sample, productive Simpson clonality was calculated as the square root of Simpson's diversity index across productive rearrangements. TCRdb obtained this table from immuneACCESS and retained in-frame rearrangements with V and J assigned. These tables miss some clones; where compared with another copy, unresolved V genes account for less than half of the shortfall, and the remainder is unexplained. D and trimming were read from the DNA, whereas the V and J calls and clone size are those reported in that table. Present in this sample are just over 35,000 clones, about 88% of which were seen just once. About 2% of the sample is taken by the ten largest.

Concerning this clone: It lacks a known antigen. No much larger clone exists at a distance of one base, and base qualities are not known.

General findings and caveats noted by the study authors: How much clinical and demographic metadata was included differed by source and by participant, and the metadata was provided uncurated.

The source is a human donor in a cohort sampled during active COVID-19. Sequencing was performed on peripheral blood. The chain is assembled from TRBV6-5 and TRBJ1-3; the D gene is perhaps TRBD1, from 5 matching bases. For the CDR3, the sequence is CASGGRNGNTIYF. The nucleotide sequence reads TGTGCCTCTGGGGGGAGGAATGGAAACACCATATATTTT.